Shown below are 17 T cell receptor beta chains from a single sample sequenced in a study of blood T cell repertoires in COVID-19. TCRdb keeps only in-frame clones here, not all; method: immunoSEQ multiplex PCR. The data show hundreds of thousands of clones, with 88% seen just once and roughly 0.69% held by the top ten. The sequencing input was peripheral blood. The receptor source for this set is a man aged 40-49 years with acute or convalescent COVID-19.

The DNA of the CDR3 is TGTGCCAGTAGTTCACTACTAGCGGGGGCTACCTACAATGAGCAGTTCTTC. Translated: CASSSLLAGATYNEQFF. The rearrangement links TRBV19 to TRBJ2-1; 11 bases fit TRBD2. V shed 5 bases and J 2 bases; nucleotides not matched to a gene: 8. This CDR3 is built from 17 residues. Germline CDR1 is LNHDA and CDR2 is SQIVND (reference sequence). Full variable domain (rest looked up from reference TRBV19 and TRBJ2-1): DGGITQSPKYLFRKEGQNVTLSCEQNLNHDAMYWYRQDPGQGLRLIYYSQIVNDFQKGDIAEGYSVSREKKESFPLTVTSAQKNPTAFYLCASSSLLAGATYNEQFFGPGTRLTVL.

The chain is built from TRBV28 and TRBJ1-1; a weak D match, TRBD1 (5 bases). V dropped 8 bases and J dropped 6 bases, with 10 bases sitting between them. The CDR3 is 11 residues long. Germline V gene lookup returns CDR1 MDHEN and CDR2 SYDVKM. CDR3: CASGGAAEAFF. In DNA form, the CDR3 reads TGTGCCAGCGGAGGGGCAGCTGAAGCTTTCTTT.

The V call is TRBV7-9, the J call TRBJ1-2; TRBD1 might be the D (5 bases). With 4 bases removed from V and 0 bases from J, the gap between germline ends came to 21 bases. The CDR3 runs 18 residues. Per germline, CDR1 SEHNR and CDR2 FQNEAQ (reference sequence). CDR3 bases: TGTGCCAGCAGCTACCCAAGCCCATCGCGGGGACCTAACTATGGCTACACCTTC. Protein: CASSYPSPSRGPNYGYTF.

The rearrangement uses TRBV21-1 and TRBJ1-5. TRBV21-1 is classified as a pseudogene. The CDR3 length is 8 residues. CDR3 sequence: CAEEPQHF. CDR3 DNA sequence: TGTGCCGAGGAACCCCAGCATTTT.

The chain links TRBV7-8 to TRBJ1-5; 8 nucleotides agree with TRBD1. The CDR3 length is 15 residues. Germline V CDR1 and CDR2: SGHVS, FQNEAQ. Trimming cost V 5 bases and J 2 bases; bases outside gene matches: 5. CDR3 DNA sequence: TGTGCCAGCAGCCTGACAGGGGAGGGCAATCAGCCCCAGCATTTT. This codes for CASSLTGEGNQPQHF.

V gene TRBV7-2 combines with J gene TRBJ2-1, with a tentative D call TRBD1 (5 bases). Germline-derived CDR1 and CDR2 are SGHTA and FQGNSA. Trimming stripped 4 bases from V and 6 bases from J, with 19 bases between. CDR3 length: 16 residues. Here the CDR3 reads CASSSEGAQGVNEQFF. The CDR3 DNA reads as TGTGCCAGCAGCTCAGAAGGGGCCCAAGGGGTCAATGAGCAGTTCTTC. Drawing the rest from reference TRBV7-2 and TRBJ2-1, the complete variable domain is GAGVSQSPSNKVTEKGKDVELRCDPISGHTALYWYRQSLGQGLEFLIYFQGNSAPDKSGLPSDRFSAERTGGSVSTLTIQRTQQEDSAVYLCASSSEGAQGVNEQFFGPGTRLTVL.

The chain joins TRBV4-1 to TRBJ2-3; D is possibly TRBD1 (5 bases). The length of the CDR3 is 17 residues. Trimming removed 2 bases at V and 1 base at J, with 16 bases between. Germline V gives CDR1 MGHRA, CDR2 YSYEKL. The CDR3 DNA is TGCGCCAGCAGCCAATATCTACTCAGGGATCGCACAGATACGCAGTATTTT. It specifies CASSQYLLRDRTDTQYF.

This clone showed up just once. This chain joins TRBV18 and TRBJ2-7; TRBD1 agrees at 7 bases. The V and J ends lost 3 bases and 4 bases, in that order; junction bases with no gene match: 12. Per germline, CDR1 KGHSH and CDR2 LQKENI. The CDR3 consists of 16 residues. The CDR3 protein is CASSPSGTEARYEQYF. The CDR3 bases are TGTGCCAGCTCACCTTCCGGGACAGAAGCACGTTACGAGCAGTACTTC. Combining the CDR3 with reference TRBV18 and TRBJ2-7 gives the whole variable domain NAGVMQNPRHLVRRRGQEARLRCSPMKGHSHVYWYRQLPEEGLKFMVYLQKENIIDESGMPKERFSAEFPKEGPSILRIQQVVRGDSAAYFCASSPSGTEARYEQYFGPGTRLTVT.

The chain combines TRBV2 with TRBJ1-6; TRBD1 agrees at 9 bases. With 6 bases clipped from V and 8 bases from J, the junction kept 5 bases outside the gene matches. The CDR3 is made up of 14 amino acids. Germline V CDR1 and CDR2: SNHLY, FYNNEI. The CDR3 DNA is TGTGCCAGCAGGCCCGGGACAGGGCATTCACCCCTCCACTTT. Its translation is CASRPGTGHSPLHF.

The chain employs TRBV28 and TRBJ2-5; possibly TRBD1 for D (5 bases). Germline V gene data show CDR1 as MDHEN and CDR2 as SYDVKM. CDR3 size: 14 residues. The V and J ends lost 4 bases and 4 bases respectively, with 13 bases between them. As DNA, the CDR3 is TGTGCCAGCAGTTCCGACAGAGCCTTAGAGACCCAGTACTTC. Protein sequence: CASSSDRALETQYF.

V usage is TRBV30 and J usage is TRBJ1-2; a possible D gene is TRBD1 (6 bases). The CDR3 is 13 amino acids. Germline V gives CDR1 GTSNPN, CDR2 SVGIG (reference sequence). V dropped 4 bases and J dropped 5 bases, with 14 bases sitting between them. CDR3 in DNA: TGTGCCTGGACCCCCCTGACAGGATATGGCTACACCTTC. This codes for CAWTPLTGYGYTF.

J is TRBJ2-3 and V is TRBV7-3; D might be TRBD2 (5 bases). Trimming took off 3 bases at V and 0 bases at J, with 7 bases between the two ends. The V gene's germline CDR1 is SGHTA and CDR2 FQGTGA. This CDR3 has 14 amino acids. The CDR3 here is CASSFRTSTDTQYF. CDR3 DNA: TGTGCCAGCAGCTTCCGGACTAGCACAGATACGCAGTATTTT.

CDR3 residues: CASSQLIAGSSYEQYF. The CDR3 DNA reads as TGTGCCAGCAGCCAATTAATAGCGGGGAGCTCCTACGAGCAGTACTTC. This sequence joins TRBV4-2 and TRBJ2-7, with 8 nucleotides matching TRBD2. The germline gives CDR1 LGHNA, CDR2 YNFKEQ. This CDR3 has 16 amino acids. Trimming removed 2 bases from V and 0 bases from J; junction bases left unmatched: 6.

This chain links TRBV20-1 with TRBJ1-1, with 7 bases that match TRBD1. CDR1 is DFQATT and CDR2 is SNEGSKA in the germline V gene (reference sequence). This CDR3 comprises 16 residues. V lost 3 bases and J lost 0; bases outside the gene matches: 10. CDR3 sequence reads: CSASEPNRGLNTEAFF. CDR3 coding DNA: TGCAGTGCTAGTGAACCCAACAGGGGACTGAACACTGAAGCTTTCTTT.

V and J are TRBV29-1 and TRBJ2-7; 9 nucleotides match TRBD2. The ends lost 5 bases at V and 0 bases at J; junction bases unmatched: 8. This CDR3 is built from 15 residues. Germline V lookup: CDR1 SQVTM, CDR2 ANQGSEA. The CDR3 spells CSVYQSGRLSYEQYF. The DNA for the CDR3 is TGCAGCGTTTACCAAAGCGGGAGGCTCTCCTACGAGCAGTACTTC.

As concerns this clone: Mismatch with germline at one junction end may stem from a read error. J is TRBJ2-5 and V is TRBV7-6; 8 bases are shared with TRBD2. There are 14 residues in the CDR3. From germline, CDR1 is SGHVS and CDR2 FNYEAQ. CDR3: CASSVAGRQETQYF. The CDR3 DNA sequence: TGTGCCAGCAGCGTAGCGGGGAGACAAGAGACCCAGTACTTC.

The chain uses TRBV7-2 and TRBJ2-2; D remains ambiguous. Trimming pared 2 bases from V and 0 bases from J, leaving 4 bases between. Germline CDR1 SGHTA, CDR2 FQGNSA. This CDR3 spans 14 amino acids. CDR3 sequence: CASSLLPNTGELFF. The CDR3 bases are TGTGCCAGCAGCTTACTCCCGAACACCGGGGAGCTGTTTTTT.